The rows below give T cell receptor beta chains drawn from one sample of a study of TIL therapy for anti-PD-1-resistant metastatic lung cancer. This table comes from immunoSEQ multiplex PCR, and its TCRdb copy is limited to in-frame clones, with some not included. In the table there are about 60,000 clones, 69% of which are singletons. Sequenced material: blood, taken at baseline. The receptor source for this set is a person between 25 and 80 years old with non-small cell lung cancer. Both conserved end residues are part of each CDR3. A D gene is named only where the DNA matches it firmly. Not every row has a clone size; where given, it reads once, few, many or a size class.

cdr3_nt: TGTGCCTGGAGGGAACCCACCGAACAGGGAGGGAGGACTGAAGCTTTCTTT
cdr3_aa: CAWREPTEQGGRTEAFF
j_call: TRBJ1-1
d_call: .
clone_size: .
v_call: TRBV30

cdr3_nt: TGCGCCAGCAGCTTAACCCCCGGAATGGGGCGAGGGGTAGAGACCCAGTACTTC
cdr3_aa: CASSLTPGMGRGVETQYF
j_call: TRBJ2-5
d_call: .
clone_size: .
v_call: TRBV5-1

cdr3_nt: TGTGCCAGCAGCTTAGCGCCTCAGAGACTCTACGAGCAGTACTTC
cdr3_aa: CASSLAPQRLYEQYF
j_call: TRBJ2-7
d_call: .
clone_size: .
v_call: TRBV7-8

cdr3_nt: TGTGCCAGCTCGTGGGCGGTAGGCTACGAGCAGTACTTC
cdr3_aa: CASSWAVGYEQYF
j_call: TRBJ2-7
d_call: .
clone_size: .
v_call: TRBV7-2

cdr3_nt: TGTGCCAGCAGCTTGGGCCAGGTTCGAAATCAGCCCCAGCATTTT
cdr3_aa: CASSLGQVRNQPQHF
j_call: TRBJ1-5
d_call: .
clone_size: .
v_call: TRBV5-6

cdr3_nt: TGTGCCAGCAGCTTAGTGCCAGGATATAATGAAAAACTGTTTTTT
cdr3_aa: CASSLVPGYNEKLFF
j_call: TRBJ1-4
d_call: .
clone_size: .
v_call: TRBV11-2

cdr3_nt: TGTGCCAGCAGCCAAGAAACTGACCGCTCAATGCAGTATTTT
cdr3_aa: CASSQETDRSMQYF
j_call: TRBJ2-3
d_call: .
clone_size: .
v_call: TRBV4-2

cdr3_nt: TGTGCCAGCAGCATGGGACCTTCCGGCACTGAAGCTTTCTTT
cdr3_aa: CASSMGPSGTEAFF
j_call: TRBJ1-1
d_call: .
clone_size: many
v_call: TRBV7-3

cdr3_nt: TGTGCCAGCAGCATCGGGACAGGGTTGGGGTATGGCTACACCTTC
cdr3_aa: CASSIGTGLGYGYTF
j_call: TRBJ1-2
d_call: TRBD1
clone_size: .
v_call: TRBV6-6

cdr3_nt: TGTGCCATCAGTGTGCAAGCTAACTATGGCTACACCTTC
cdr3_aa: CAISVQANYGYTF
j_call: TRBJ1-2
d_call: .
clone_size: .
v_call: TRBV10-3

cdr3_nt: TGTGCCAGCAGTTACGTGACAGGGTATGGCTACACCTTC
cdr3_aa: CASSYVTGYGYTF
j_call: TRBJ1-2
d_call: TRBD1
clone_size: .
v_call: TRBV6-5

cdr3_nt: TGCGCCAGCAGCTTATTGGCTAGCGGTACCGGGGAGCTGTTTTTT
cdr3_aa: CASSLLASGTGELFF
j_call: TRBJ2-2
d_call: TRBD2
clone_size: .
v_call: TRBV5-1

cdr3_nt: TGCGCCAGCAGCTTGGCCCAGATCCAAGAGACCCAGTACTTC
cdr3_aa: CASSLAQIQETQYF
j_call: TRBJ2-5
d_call: .
clone_size: .
v_call: TRBV5-1

cdr3_nt: TGTGCCACCACAGTCCCTAGCGGCACCGGGGAGCTGTTTTTT
cdr3_aa: CATTVPSGTGELFF
j_call: TRBJ2-2
d_call: TRBD2
clone_size: .
v_call: TRBV19

cdr3_nt: TGTGCCAGCCGGGGCAGCGGGTATTCACCCCTCCACTTT
cdr3_aa: CASRGSGYSPLHF
j_call: TRBJ1-6
d_call: .
clone_size: .
v_call: TRBV6-6

cdr3_nt: TGCGCCAGCAGCCGGGGGACAGGGGCGACCTACGAGCAGTACTTC
cdr3_aa: CASSRGTGATYEQYF
j_call: TRBJ2-7
d_call: TRBD1
clone_size: few
v_call: TRBV4-1

cdr3_nt: TGTGCCAGCAGCCAAGGGACGGCCTACGAGCAGTACTTC
cdr3_aa: CASSQGTAYEQYF
j_call: TRBJ2-7
d_call: .
clone_size: few
v_call: TRBV7-9

cdr3_nt: TGCAGCGTTCTCCAACAGGGGGCACCCTACGAGCAGTACTTC
cdr3_aa: CSVLQQGAPYEQYF
j_call: TRBJ2-7
d_call: TRBD1
clone_size: .
v_call: TRBV29-1

cdr3_nt: TGTGCCAGCAGCTTTTTAACGGGTGTCTCCTACGAGCAGTACTTC
cdr3_aa: CASSFLTGVSYEQYF
j_call: TRBJ2-7
d_call: .
clone_size: .
v_call: TRBV11-3

cdr3_nt: TGTGCCAGCAGCGCACCGGGACTAGCGGGTGGAAATGAGCAGTTCTTC
cdr3_aa: CASSAPGLAGGNEQFF
j_call: TRBJ2-1
d_call: TRBD2
clone_size: .
v_call: TRBV7-2

cdr3_nt: TGTGCCAGTAGGGCCAGGGACAGCTCTGGAAACACCATATATTTT
cdr3_aa: CASRARDSSGNTIYF
j_call: TRBJ1-3
d_call: TRBD1
clone_size: .
v_call: TRBV19

cdr3_nt: TGCGCCAGCAGCCCCTGGGGACAGGGTGGCACAGATACGCAGTATTTT
cdr3_aa: CASSPWGQGGTDTQYF
j_call: TRBJ2-3
d_call: TRBD1
clone_size: .
v_call: TRBV5-1

cdr3_nt: TGTGCCAGCAGTTACGCTAGTAGCTCCTACGAGCAGTACTTC
cdr3_aa: CASSYASSSYEQYF
j_call: TRBJ2-7
d_call: .
clone_size: .
v_call: TRBV6-6

cdr3_nt: TGTGCCAGCAAACCCCCGGGTCAGCCCCAGCATTTT
cdr3_aa: CASKPPGQPQHF
j_call: TRBJ1-5
d_call: .
clone_size: .
v_call: TRBV28

cdr3_nt: TGTGCCAGCGGGACAGGAGCCTACAATGAGCAGTTCTTC
cdr3_aa: CASGTGAYNEQFF
j_call: TRBJ2-1
d_call: TRBD1
clone_size: many
v_call: TRBV28

cdr3_nt: TGTGCCACCAGCAGAGATCGTTCGAGTTACGAGCAGTACTTC
cdr3_aa: CATSRDRSSYEQYF
j_call: TRBJ2-7
d_call: .
clone_size: .
v_call: TRBV15

cdr3_nt: TGTGCCAGCAGTGAGACGTACTATGGCTACACCTTC
cdr3_aa: CASSETYYGYTF
j_call: TRBJ1-2
d_call: .
clone_size: .
v_call: TRBV2

cdr3_nt: TGCGCCAGCAGCCAGGGGCGCGCGGGGGGTTTCACAGATACGCAGTATTTT
cdr3_aa: CASSQGRAGGFTDTQYF
j_call: TRBJ2-3
d_call: TRBD2
clone_size: .
v_call: TRBV4-1

cdr3_nt: TGTGCCAGCAGTGCCCGGTTGTTTGAAAAACTGTTTTTT
cdr3_aa: CASSARLFEKLFF
j_call: TRBJ1-4
d_call: .
clone_size: few
v_call: TRBV6-4